A single sample is the source of the 25 T cell receptor beta chains below, sequenced in a study of OX40 agonist ivuxolimab in advanced cancers. Sequencing was performed with immunoSEQ multiplex PCR; in TCRdb, only in-frame clones are kept and a portion is missing. The sample has just over 60,000 clones, more than 90% seen once. This specimen was CD4+ or CD8+ T cells sorted from blood, taken in a trial of the OX40 agonist ivuxolimab. The source of these receptors is an adult with an advanced solid tumor such as melanoma, head and neck, liver or kidney cancer.

This chain joins TRBV7-2 and TRBJ2-1; D ambiguous. The CDR3 is made up of 15 amino acids. The V end was cut by 1 base, the J end by 0 bases, with 7 bases between. Per the germline V gene, CDR1 is SGHTA and CDR2 is FQGNSA. As DNA, the CDR3 is TGTGCCAGCAGCTTAGACTACAGCTCCTACAATGAGCAGTTCTTC. Its translation is CASSLDYSSYNEQFF.

The chain uses TRBV7-9 and TRBJ1-5, with D unresolved. This CDR3 contains 12 residues. Germline assignment: CDR1 SEHNR and CDR2 FQNEAQ (reference sequence). V lost 3 bases to trimming and J lost 11 bases, with 11 bases between them. The CDR3 DNA reads as TGTGCCAGCAGCTTGGGGATTGGGGCCCAGCATTTT. Protein: CASSLGIGAQHF.

Here the CDR3 reads CASSGGGEKLFF. CDR3 nucleotides: TGCGCCAGCAGTGGAGGAGGGGAAAAACTGTTTTTT. The chain links TRBV5-1 to TRBJ1-4; D unclear. The V end lost 5 bases, the J end lost 8 bases, and 10 bases lay between the germline ends. Germline lookup yields CDR1 SGHRS and CDR2 YFSETQ. The CDR3 is made up of 12 amino acids.

The J gene is TRBJ2-4, the V gene TRBV5-1; a possible D gene is TRBD2 (6 bases). Germline CDR1 reads SGHRS; CDR2 reads YFSETQ. The CDR3 has 19 residues. The CDR3 DNA follows: TGCGGACCCGCGGTAGGTTCTACGGCGGGGACGGTAGCCAAAAACATTCAGTACTTC. Translating gives CGPAVGSTAGTVAKNIQYF.

V is TRBV2 and J is TRBJ2-5; D unclear. From germline, CDR1 is SNHLY and CDR2 FYNNEI. The CDR3 is made up of 12 amino acids. V was clipped by 6 bases and J by 3 bases, with 8 bases between them. The CDR3 loop is CASRFSKETQYF. In DNA, the CDR3 is TGTGCCAGCAGGTTCAGTAAAGAGACCCAGTACTTC.

The rearrangement uses TRBV4-2 and TRBJ2-5; TRBD2 matches 9 bases. J gave up 4 bases and V 1 base, and 10 bases lay outside the gene matches. CDR1 is LGHNA and CDR2 is YNFKEQ in the germline V gene. The CDR3 spans 17 residues. The CDR3 sequence is CASSQGGTSLMGETQYF. In DNA form, the CDR3 reads TGTGCCAGCAGCCAAGGTGGGACTAGCCTCATGGGAGAGACCCAGTACTTC.

Here the CDR3 reads CASSFTGGADKNIQYF. The CDR3 DNA reads TGTGCCAGCAGCTTCACAGGGGGCGCGGACAAAAACATTCAGTACTTC. This chain connects TRBV11-2 to TRBJ2-4, with 9 bases fitting TRBD1. V gave up 3 bases and J gave up 3 bases; unmatched junction bases: 6. Germline V gives CDR1 SGHAT, CDR2 FQNNGV. This CDR3 is built from 16 residues.

V usage is TRBV11-2 and J usage is TRBJ2-6, with a weak D call TRBD2 (6 bases). Germline V gives CDR1 SGHAT, CDR2 FQNNGV. The V end was cut by 5 bases, the J end by 1 base, with 9 bases between. The CDR3 totals 15 residues. CDR3 nucleotide sequence: TGTGCCAGCAGCCTAGGAGGGTCTGGGGCCAACGTCCTGACTTTC. Encoded protein: CASSLGGSGANVLTF.

This sequence joins TRBV18 and TRBJ2-7; a weak D match, TRBD1 (6 bases). V was shortened by 1 base and J by 5 bases, with 9 bases between the two germline ends. This CDR3 contains 13 residues. Germline CDR1 reads KGHSH; CDR2 reads LQKENI. CDR3 nucleotide sequence: TGTGCCAGCTCACCACGGGGGCCCCACGAGCAGTACTTC. It yields the protein CASSPRGPHEQYF.

The chain couples TRBV9 to TRBJ2-7; no firm D call. The germline CDR1 and CDR2 sequences are SGDLS and YYNGEE. CDR3 size: 15 residues. V was clipped by 0 bases and J by 0 bases, with 10 bases between them. CDR3 nucleotide sequence: TGTGCCAGCAGCGTAGGCGTGGGGTCCTCCTACGAGCAGTACTTC. Its protein is CASSVGVGSSYEQYF.

J is TRBJ2-1 and V is TRBV9; 8 bases match TRBD2. Germline loops: CDR1 SGDLS, CDR2 YYNGEE. V lost 3 bases, J lost 4 bases, and 6 bases stayed unmatched. The CDR3 totals 15 residues. For the CDR3, the DNA is TGTGCCAGCAGCGCGGGACTAGTGGTGTACAATGAGCAGTTCTTC. Translated, it gives CASSAGLVVYNEQFF.

This rearrangement joins TRBV6-1 to TRBJ1-5; D gene ambiguous. The CDR3 loop spans 15 amino acids. V dropped 4 bases and J dropped 0 bases, with 10 bases sitting between them. The germline V gene has CDR1 MNHNS and CDR2 SASEGT. The DNA of the CDR3 is TGTGCCAGCAGTGGGGCTGGGAATAGCAATCAGCCCCAGCATTTT. Residues: CASSGAGNSNQPQHF.

V and J are TRBV5-5 and TRBJ2-7; D assignment may be TRBD1 or TRBD2 (5 bases each). This CDR3 is built from 14 residues. Trimming took off 4 bases at V and 2 bases at J, with 13 bases between the two ends. CDR1 is SGHKS, CDR2 YYEKEE, per germline (reference sequence). The CDR3 DNA is TGTGCCAGCAGCCCCGGGACGGGGACCTACGAGCAGTACTTC. Its protein product is CASSPGTGTYEQYF.

V gene TRBV29-1 combines with J gene TRBJ2-7; D could derive from TRBD1 or TRBD2 (6 bases each). The CDR3 contains 12 residues. V lost 7 bases to trimming and J lost 7 bases, with 17 bases between them. Germline V gene sequence: CDR1 SQVTM, CDR2 ANQGSEA. CDR3 bases: TGCAGCGCCGCCGGGGGCGCGGGGGAGCAGTACTTC. It is translated as CSAAGGAGEQYF.

This clone came up once. The gene calls are TRBV25-1 and TRBJ2-1, with D possibly matching TRBD2 (6 bases). The germline CDR1 and CDR2 sequences are MGHDK and SYGVNS. The CDR3 loop spans 16 amino acids. The ends were cut back, 1 base at V and 5 bases at J, with 15 bases in the middle. This CDR3 reads CASSESGGVGDNEQFF. In DNA, the CDR3 is TGTGCCAGCAGTGAATCCGGGGGAGTAGGGGACAATGAGCAGTTCTTC.

The V gene is TRBV6-1, the J gene TRBJ1-1; 8 nucleotides align to TRBD1. The trim removed 0 bases at V and 11 bases at J, leaving 5 bases unmatched. Per germline, CDR1 MNHNS and CDR2 SASEGT. The CDR3 is 13 amino acids. The CDR3 spells CASSEAPGGRAFF. Written as DNA, the CDR3 is TGTGCCAGCAGTGAAGCACCAGGGGGCAGGGCTTTCTTT.

The rearrangement uses TRBV30 and TRBJ2-7, with D perhaps matching TRBD2 (6 bases). Trimming took 3 bases from V and 0 from J, leaving 6 bases between them. CDR3 size: 12 residues. The germline CDR1 and CDR2 sequences are GTSNPN and SVGIG (reference sequence). For the CDR3, the DNA is TGTGCCTGGAGGGACTACTCCTACGAGCAGTACTTC. This codes for CAWRDYSYEQYF.

The chain combines TRBV10-2 with TRBJ2-1, with D perhaps being TRBD1 or TRBD2 (6 bases each). The CDR3 is made up of 14 amino acids. Germline lookup yields CDR1 WSHSY and CDR2 SAAADI. The V and J ends lost 3 bases and 7 bases respectively, with 13 bases between them. The CDR3 nucleotides are TGCGCCAGCAGTGACAGGGGAGGCGGGAATGAGCAGTTCTTC. Encoded protein: CASSDRGGGNEQFF.

The chain couples TRBV10-1 to TRBJ1-1; D remains unclear. CDR3 size: 12 residues. Germline V gene lookup returns CDR1 WNHNN and CDR2 SYGVQD (reference sequence). Trimming shortened V by 5 bases and J by 10 bases, and 14 bases separated the two germline ends. CDR3: CASSMTRGVAFF. CDR3 DNA sequence: TGCGCCAGCAGTATGACCCGAGGAGTAGCTTTCTTT.

The chain is built from TRBV10-1 and TRBJ1-1, with 9 bases that match TRBD1. The CDR3 runs to 14 residues. Germline-derived CDR1 and CDR2 are WNHNN and SYGVQD (reference sequence). Trimming at V came to 6 bases and at J to 3 bases, leaving 5 bases not matched to a gene. The CDR3 region is CASRVDRGDTEAFF. The CDR3 region has the DNA TGCGCCAGCAGGGTCGACAGGGGGGACACTGAAGCTTTCTTT.

The chain's CDR3 is CASSPGLAGGGQETQYF. CDR3 nucleotide sequence: TGTGCCAGCTCCCCGGGACTAGCGGGGGGCGGTCAAGAGACCCAGTACTTC. J is TRBJ2-5 and V is TRBV18; 15 bases align to TRBD2. The trim removed 6 bases at V and 2 bases at J, leaving 7 bases unmatched. The germline V gene has CDR1 KGHSH and CDR2 LQKENI. CDR3 length: 17 residues.

The chain employs TRBV7-9 and TRBJ2-1; D is unclear. The CDR3 is 14 residues long. The germline V gene has CDR1 SEHNR and CDR2 FQNEAQ (reference sequence). Trimming left V 1 base short and J 9 bases short, with 13 bases between. The chain's CDR3 is CASSLGHSVGEQFF. The CDR3 nucleotides are TGTGCCAGCAGCTTAGGCCACTCGGTCGGTGAGCAGTTCTTC.

The chain couples TRBV10-2 to TRBJ2-7; 7 bases fit TRBD1. Trimming cost V 10 bases and J 5 bases; bases outside gene matches: 8. Germline V CDR1 and CDR2: WSHSY, SAAADI. The CDR3 extends over 12 amino acids. The CDR3: CATRQGANEQYF. The CDR3 DNA sequence: TGCGCCACCCGACAGGGTGCAAACGAGCAGTACTTC.

This chain links TRBV10-3 with TRBJ2-7, with 7 bases aligning to TRBD2. Losses at the gene ends were 7 bases for V and 4 bases for J; bases not matched to a gene: 4. Germline V gives CDR1 ENHRY, CDR2 SYGVKD. This CDR3 contains 12 residues. The CDR3 DNA is TGTGCCATCACGGCTAGCGGATACGAGCAGTACTTC. Translating it yields CAITASGYEQYF.

The J gene is TRBJ2-5, the V gene TRBV2; TRBD1 aligns across 7 bases. The V segment lost 4 bases and the J segment 5 bases; nucleotides outside the gene matches: 10. Germline V gene data show CDR1 as SNHLY and CDR2 as FYNNEI. The CDR3 has 15 amino acids. CDR3 bases: TGTGCCAGCAGTGGGTGGGACAGCCCGGGCGAGACCCAGTACTTC. It encodes CASSGWDSPGETQYF.